The T cell receptor beta chain described here comes from a study of T cell repertoires in cytomegalovirus infection. Across the whole study: It can be stated that public TCR beta signatures indicated CMV infection as well as a matching HLA type.

Each CDR3 protein gets one entry after TCRdb re-called the reads with MiXCR. This sample has roughly 700,000 distinct CDR3 sequences, with around 35% found just once. As to this clonotype: The antigen is undetermined.

V lost 0 bases and J lost 8, with 8 bases in between. This CDR3 has 13 residues. Per germline, CDR1 DFQATT and CDR2 SNEGSKA (reference sequence). General study results and limits: Public TCR beta family frequency separated CMV-and-HLA carriers, including in an independent cohort.

Source: cultured PBMCs, taken from culture after CMV antigen stimulation. The chain is built from TRBV20-1 and TRBJ1-6; D call uncertain. The receptor was derived from a human donor in good health (CMV status not recorded). Some clones in this sample may be carry-over from other donors' samples. The CDR3 region is CSARESSDSPLHF. In DNA, the CDR3 is TGCAGTGCTAGAGAATCGTCCGATTCACCCCTCCACTTT.